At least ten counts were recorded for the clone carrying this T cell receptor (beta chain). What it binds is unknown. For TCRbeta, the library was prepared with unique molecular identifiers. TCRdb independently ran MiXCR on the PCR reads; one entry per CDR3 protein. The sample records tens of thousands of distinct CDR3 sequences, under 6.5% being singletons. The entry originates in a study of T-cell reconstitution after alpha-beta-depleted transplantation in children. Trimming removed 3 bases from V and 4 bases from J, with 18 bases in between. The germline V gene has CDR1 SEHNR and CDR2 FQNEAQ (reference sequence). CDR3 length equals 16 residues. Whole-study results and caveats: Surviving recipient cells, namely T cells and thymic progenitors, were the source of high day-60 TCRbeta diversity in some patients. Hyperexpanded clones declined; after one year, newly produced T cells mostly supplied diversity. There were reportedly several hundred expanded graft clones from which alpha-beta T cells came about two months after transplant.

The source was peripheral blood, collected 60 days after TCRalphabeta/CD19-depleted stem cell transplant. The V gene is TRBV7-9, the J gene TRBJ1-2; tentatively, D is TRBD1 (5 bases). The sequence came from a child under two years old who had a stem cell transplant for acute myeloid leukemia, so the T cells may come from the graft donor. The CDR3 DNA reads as TGTGCCAGCAGCTTTAGCGTGGATTTCGGGGGCTATGGCTACACCTTC. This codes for CASSFSVDFGGYGYTF.